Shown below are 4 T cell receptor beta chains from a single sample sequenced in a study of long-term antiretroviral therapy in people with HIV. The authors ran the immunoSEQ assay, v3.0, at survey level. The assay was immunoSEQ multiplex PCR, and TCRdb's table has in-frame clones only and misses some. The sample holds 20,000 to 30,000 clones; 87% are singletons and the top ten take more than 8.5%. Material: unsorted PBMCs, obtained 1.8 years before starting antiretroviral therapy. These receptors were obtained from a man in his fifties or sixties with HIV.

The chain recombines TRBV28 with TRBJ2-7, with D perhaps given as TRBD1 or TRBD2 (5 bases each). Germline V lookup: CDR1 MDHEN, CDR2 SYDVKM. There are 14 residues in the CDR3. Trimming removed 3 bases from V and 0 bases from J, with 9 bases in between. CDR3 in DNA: TGTGCCAGCAGTTTTGTGGGGGACTCCTACGAGCAGTACTTC. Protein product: CASSFVGDSYEQYF.

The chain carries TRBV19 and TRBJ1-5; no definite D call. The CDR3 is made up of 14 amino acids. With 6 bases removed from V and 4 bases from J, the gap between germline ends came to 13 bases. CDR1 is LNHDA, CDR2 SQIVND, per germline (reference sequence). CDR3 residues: CASSPKDPNQPQHF. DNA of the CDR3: TGTGCCAGTAGCCCGAAGGATCCGAATCAGCCCCAGCATTTT.

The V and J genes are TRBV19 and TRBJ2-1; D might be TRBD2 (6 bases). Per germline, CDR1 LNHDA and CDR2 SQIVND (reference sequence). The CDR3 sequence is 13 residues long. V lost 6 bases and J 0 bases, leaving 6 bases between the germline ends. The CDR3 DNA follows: TGTGCCAGTAGCGGGAGCTCCTACAATGAGCAGTTCTTC. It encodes CASSGSSYNEQFF.

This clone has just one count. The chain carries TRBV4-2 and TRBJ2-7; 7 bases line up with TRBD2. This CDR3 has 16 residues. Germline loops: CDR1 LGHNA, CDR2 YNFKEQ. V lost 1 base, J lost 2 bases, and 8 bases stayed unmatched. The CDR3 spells CASSQGGGSATYEQYF. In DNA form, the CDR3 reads TGTGCCAGCAGCCAAGGGGGCGGGAGCGCTACCTACGAGCAGTACTTC.